This section outlines one T cell receptor (beta chain) sequence together with its context. Its antigen is still unknown. This sample was included in a study of a mutant IDH1 vaccine in newly diagnosed glioma. The overall study: Patients arrived already treated with radiotherapy, temozolomide, or both, most having had both.

Some clones are missing from TCRdb's copy, which holds only in-frame ones; the method was immunoSEQ multiplex PCR. The data hold roughly 52,000 clones, with 70% to 80% observed a single time. Time point here: week 35, safety follow-up. Every single dose of the vaccine, 300 ug of mutant IDH1 20-mer peptide, came with topical imiquimod. The CDR3 extends over 15 amino acids. V lost 2 bases and J 0 bases, leaving 7 bases between the germline ends. Germline V gene data show CDR1 as SEHNR and CDR2 as FQNEAQ (reference sequence). The chain combines TRBV7-9 with TRBJ1-4; no firm D call. The sequence was obtained from a man between 35 and 55 years old with glioma. The material sequenced was PBMCs, taken from a glioma patient whose treatment included an IDH1 peptide vaccine. The CDR3 protein is CASSLLTATNEKLFF. CDR3 sequence (DNA): TGTGCCAGCAGCTTACTGACTGCAACTAATGAAAAACTGTTTTTT.